Presented here are 13 T cell receptor beta chains from one specimen sequenced in a study of cytomegalovirus exposure and HLA in healthy donors. A multiplex PCR was run with 60 Vbeta primers and 13 Jbeta primers. The repertoire was sequenced with immunoSEQ multiplex PCR; TCRdb's copy has only in-frame clones and lacks some. This repertoire shows some 140,000 clones, about three quarters found once; its top ten account for less than 1.5%. Sequenced sample: PBMCs. The receptors stem from a male donor in good health and CMV-seropositive.

This clone was picked up a small number of times. This sequence joins TRBV5-3 and TRBJ2-5; D might be TRBD2 (6 bases). The J call is doubtful: the DNA matches TRBJ2-7 better. TRBV5-3 is classed as an ORF, of uncertain function. The CDR3 sequence is 16 residues long. The CDR3 DNA reads as TGTGCCAGAAGCTTGGCATCGGGCGGGACCTCCTACGAGCAGTACTTC. This codes for CARSLASGGTSYEQYF.

CDR3 residues: CASSLSRGAHEKLFF. The CDR3 nucleotides are TGCGCCAGCAGCTTGAGCAGGGGGGCGCATGAAAAACTGTTTTTT. V is TRBV5-1 and J is TRBJ1-4; 7 bases map to TRBD1. V was pared by 1 base and J by 6 bases, with 6 bases of the junction left unmatched. The CDR3 is 15 amino acids. Looked up from germline, CDR1 is SGHRS and CDR2 is YFSETQ.

This clone appeared a few times. V is TRBV28 and J is TRBJ2-1, with 9 bases aligning to TRBD2. Losses at the gene ends were 2 bases for V and 7 bases for J; bases not matched to a gene: 9. The germline V gene has CDR1 MDHEN and CDR2 SYDVKM. The CDR3 consists of 16 residues. CDR3 sequence: CASSLRASGKGNEQFF. The DNA of the CDR3 is TGTGCCAGCAGTTTAAGGGCTAGCGGGAAAGGGAATGAGCAGTTCTTC.

This rearrangement joins TRBV7-9 to TRBJ2-1; D gene ambiguous. Germline values: CDR1 SEHNR, CDR2 FQNEAQ (reference sequence). The V end lost 5 bases, the J end lost 5 bases, and 10 bases lay between the germline ends. The CDR3 is 13 residues long. The CDR3 region is CASSPPSDNEQFF. In DNA form, the CDR3 reads TGTGCCAGCAGCCCCCCGTCCGACAATGAGCAGTTCTTC.

The table lists this clone with a few counts. This sequence joins TRBV19 and TRBJ2-1; no definite D call. The CDR3 runs to 14 residues. V lost 2 bases, J lost 6 bases, and 11 bases lay in between. Germline values: CDR1 LNHDA, CDR2 SQIVND (reference sequence). DNA for the CDR3: TGTGCCAGTAGTATAAGTACCAGGCTCAATGAGCAGTTCTTC. It is translated as CASSISTRLNEQFF.

V is TRBV7-9 and J is TRBJ2-3; 7 bases align to TRBD1. Germline CDR1 reads SEHNR; CDR2 reads FQNEAQ (reference sequence). CDR3 length: 16 residues. Trimming cost V 2 bases and J 0 bases; bases outside gene matches: 5. CDR3 in amino acids: CASSLRTGASTDTQYF. The CDR3 DNA is TGTGCCAGCAGCTTAAGGACAGGAGCTAGCACAGATACGCAGTATTTT.

This clone has more than one count but fewer than ten. V and J are TRBV12-5 and TRBJ2-5; TRBD2 might be the D (6 bases). This CDR3 comprises 15 residues. The germline V gene encodes CDR1 LGHNT and CDR2 FRNRAP. The V and J ends lost 6 bases and 5 bases respectively, with 19 bases between them. CDR3 in DNA: TGTGCTAGTGGGCCCGGGACTCACGTAGGGGAGACCCAGTACTTC. This sequence encodes CASGPGTHVGETQYF.

V is TRBV7-9 and J is TRBJ2-7; no reliable D call. Between the trimmed V and J ends, which lost 0 bases and 9 bases, there was a span of 6 bases. Germline V gene sequence: CDR1 SEHNR, CDR2 FQNEAQ (reference sequence). This CDR3 region has 11 residues. CDR3 residues: CASSLAVAQYF. The DNA for the CDR3 is TGTGCCAGCAGCTTAGCAGTAGCGCAGTACTTC.

This chain uses TRBV6-1 with TRBJ2-7; D remains unclear. This CDR3 is 13 amino acids long. Germline values: CDR1 MNHNS, CDR2 SASEGT. The V end was cut by 1 base, the J end by 3 bases, with 7 bases between. The CDR3 is CASSEGRLYEQYF. CDR3 bases: TGTGCCAGCAGTGAAGGCAGACTCTACGAGCAGTACTTC.

The V and J genes are TRBV18 and TRBJ1-6, with 7 bases matching TRBD1. Unmatched junction bases numbered 9, after V lost 1 base and J lost 3 bases. CDR3 size: 18 residues. Germline-derived CDR1 and CDR2 are KGHSH and LQKENI. The CDR3 loop reads CASSPRSRGTDYNSPLHF. In nucleotides, the CDR3 is TGTGCCAGCTCACCACGGTCGAGGGGGACAGACTATAATTCACCCCTCCACTTT. The variable domain in full, with the rest retrieved from reference TRBV18 and TRBJ1-6, is NAGVMQNPRHLVRRRGQEARLRCSPMKGHSHVYWYRQLPEEGLKFMVYLQKENIIDESGMPKERFSAEFPKEGPSILRIQQVVRGDSAAYFCASSPRSRGTDYNSPLHFGNGTRLTVT.

This rearrangement joins TRBV29-1 to TRBJ1-2; possible D gene TRBD1, 5 bases. This CDR3 comprises 11 residues. From germline, CDR1 is SQVTM and CDR2 ANQGSEA. V lost 3 bases to trimming and J lost 4 bases, with 6 bases between them. The CDR3, as DNA: TGCAGCGTTGACAGGGTCTATGGCTACACCTTC. The encoded protein is CSVDRVYGYTF.

The V and J genes are TRBV15 and TRBJ2-7; D might be TRBD2 (5 bases). CDR3 length: 14 residues. Germline CDR1 and CDR2: LNHNV and YYDKDF (reference sequence). DNA for the CDR3: TGTGCTCGGGGTGGCCCCTCTGGTCGGTACGAGCAGTACTTC. Translated, it gives CARGGPSGRYEQYF.

The J gene is TRBJ2-7, the V gene TRBV7-4; 12 bases agree with TRBD1. J gave up 4 bases and V 10 bases, and 17 bases lay outside the gene matches. The CDR3 is made up of 17 amino acids. The germline V gene encodes CDR1 SGHVT and CDR2 SQSDAQ. Written as DNA, the CDR3 is TGTGCCATCCGGTTTGGGGGGGGGACAGGGGGCTCGTACGAGCAGTACTTC. It yields the protein CAIRFGGGTGGSYEQYF.